This T cell receptor beta chain stems from a study of T cells in Graves' hyperthyroidism and ophthalmopathy. The investigators amplified TCR beta CDR3 regions from RNA transcripts. RT-PCR in the first round (using the HTBI primer set) targeted the TCR CDR3. From the multiplex PCR reads, TCRdb called clonotypes with MiXCR, one entry per CDR3 protein. The table lists 250,000 or so distinct CDR3 sequences, around 15% of them singletons. These patients, aged 18 to 65, had recently diagnosed hyperthyroidism lasting under 2 months. Germline V gives CDR1 DFQATT, CDR2 SNEGSKA (reference sequence). The CDR3 is made up of 12 amino acids. With V trimmed by 5 bases and J by 6 bases, 3 bases remained unmatched.

The source material was blood. The genes are TRBV20-1 and TRBJ1-1; 10 bases match TRBD1. The sequence was obtained from a woman between 45 and 60 years old with Graves' hyperthyroidism that later progressed to Graves' ophthalmopathy. The CDR3 sequence is CSAGQGGPEAFF. The CDR3 DNA follows: TGCAGTGCTGGACAGGGGGGACCTGAAGCTTTCTTT.